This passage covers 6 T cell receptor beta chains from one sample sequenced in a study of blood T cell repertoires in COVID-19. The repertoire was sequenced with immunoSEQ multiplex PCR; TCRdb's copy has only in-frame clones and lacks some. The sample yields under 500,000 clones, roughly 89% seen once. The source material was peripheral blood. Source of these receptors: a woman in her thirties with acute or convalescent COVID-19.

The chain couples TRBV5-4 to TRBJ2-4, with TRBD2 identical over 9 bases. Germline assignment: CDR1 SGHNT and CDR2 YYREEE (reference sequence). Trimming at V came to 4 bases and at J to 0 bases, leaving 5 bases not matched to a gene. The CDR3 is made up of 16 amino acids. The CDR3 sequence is CASSATSGLAKNIQYF. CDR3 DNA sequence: TGTGCCAGCAGCGCGACTAGCGGACTAGCCAAAAACATTCAGTACTTC. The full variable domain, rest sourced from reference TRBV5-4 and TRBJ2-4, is ETGVTQSPTHLIKTRGQQVTLRCSSQSGHNTVSWYQQALGQGPQFIFQYYREEENGRGNFPPRFSGLQFPNYSSELNVNALELDDSALYLCASSATSGLAKNIQYFGAGTRLSVL.

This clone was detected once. The CDR3: CASSQERVRETQYF. The DNA for the CDR3 is TGTGCCAGCAGCCAAGAACGGGTCCGGGAGACCCAGTACTTC. The chain couples TRBV14 to TRBJ2-5; D remains unclear. This CDR3 has 14 residues. Germline CDR1 is SGHDN and CDR2 is FVKESK. V was shortened by 0 bases and J by 5 bases, with 10 bases between the two germline ends.

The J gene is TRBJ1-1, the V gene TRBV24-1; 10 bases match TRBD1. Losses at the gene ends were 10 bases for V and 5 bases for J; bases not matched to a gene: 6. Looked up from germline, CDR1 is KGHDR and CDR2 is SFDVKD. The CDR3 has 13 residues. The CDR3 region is CATRQGAGTEAFF. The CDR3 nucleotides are TGTGCCACTAGACAGGGGGCAGGGACTGAAGCTTTCTTT.

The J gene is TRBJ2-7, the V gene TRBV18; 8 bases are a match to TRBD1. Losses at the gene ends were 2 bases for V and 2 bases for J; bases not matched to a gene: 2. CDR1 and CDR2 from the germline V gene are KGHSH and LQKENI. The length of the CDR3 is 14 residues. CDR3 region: CASSPRQGPYEQYF. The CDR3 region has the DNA TGTGCCAGCTCACCAAGACAGGGGCCCTACGAGCAGTACTTC.

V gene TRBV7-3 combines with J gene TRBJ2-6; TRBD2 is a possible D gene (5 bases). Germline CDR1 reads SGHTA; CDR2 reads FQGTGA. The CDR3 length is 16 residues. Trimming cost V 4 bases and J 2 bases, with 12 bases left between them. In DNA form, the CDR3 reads TGTGCCAGCAGCTCGGCGGCGGGTCCTGGGGCCAACGTCCTGACTTTC. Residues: CASSSAAGPGANVLTF.

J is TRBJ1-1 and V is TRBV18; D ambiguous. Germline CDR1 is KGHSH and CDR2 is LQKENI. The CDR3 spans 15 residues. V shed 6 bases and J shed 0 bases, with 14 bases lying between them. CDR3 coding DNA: TGTGCCAGCTCCTTAGGCGGGGAGGTGAACACTGAAGCTTTCTTT. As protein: CASSLGGEVNTEAFF.